This TCR beta chain was captured in a study of graft-versus-host responses after intestinal transplantation. Across the whole study: Following induction with anti-thymocyte globulin, all recipients were given tacrolimus and steroids for two to three years. Study-level findings and limits: Graft-versus-host to host-versus-graft clonal ratios in allografts were high in patients with graft-donor T cell macrochimerism. GvH clones detected in recipient marrow included some appearing first in ileum or blood.

As regards this clone: Antigen unknown.

Measured with immunoSEQ multiplex PCR; TCRdb has only the in-frame clones, and not every one. The repertoire includes 75,000 to 100,000 clones, around 93% of them detected once, and 0.45% to 0.55% sits in the top ten. The CDR3 runs to 15 residues. Trimming at V came to 4 bases and at J to 4 bases, leaving 4 bases not matched to a gene. CDR1 and CDR2 (germline): MGHDK, SYGVNS. The V gene is TRBV25-1, the J gene TRBJ2-1; 10 positions match TRBD1. The sequence derives from a human donor who received an intestinal transplant. Source: unstimulated CD8+ T cells sorted from spleen or lymph node cells, taken before intestinal transplant. The chain's CDR3 is CASSGRDRGYNEQFF. CDR3 bases: TGTGCCAGCAGTGGCCGGGACAGGGGATACAATGAGCAGTTCTTC.